This record covers a single T cell receptor beta chain. Under the authors' procedure: Amplified reference gene primers provided the basis for estimating nucleated cell counts. TCRdb keeps only in-frame clones here, not all; method: immunoSEQ multiplex PCR. V, J and clone size reflect that table, while D and trimming were determined from the DNA. The top ten clones hold just under 8.5% of a sample with 180,000 or so clones, 75% to 90% of them seen once. This CDR3 is 15 amino acids long. V lost 7 bases, J lost 8 bases, and 12 bases stayed unmatched. CDR1 is SNHLY and CDR2 is FYNNEI in the germline V gene. The data originate from a study of blood T cell repertoires in COVID-19. In the study overall: Spain, Italy and the United States supplied samples that represented acute and convalescent COVID-19. From T cells, B-cell-depleted T cells, or PBMCs came the material, which was cDNA or gDNA.

The TCR was taken from a woman between 55 and 75 years old with acute or convalescent COVID-19. The V and J genes are TRBV2 and TRBJ1-2; 11 bases align to TRBD1. The sequencing sample was made of peripheral blood. For the CDR3, the DNA is TGTGCCAGCAATCGGCCGGGACAGGGGGGTTGGGGCTACACCTTC. Its translation: CASNRPGQGGWGYTF.